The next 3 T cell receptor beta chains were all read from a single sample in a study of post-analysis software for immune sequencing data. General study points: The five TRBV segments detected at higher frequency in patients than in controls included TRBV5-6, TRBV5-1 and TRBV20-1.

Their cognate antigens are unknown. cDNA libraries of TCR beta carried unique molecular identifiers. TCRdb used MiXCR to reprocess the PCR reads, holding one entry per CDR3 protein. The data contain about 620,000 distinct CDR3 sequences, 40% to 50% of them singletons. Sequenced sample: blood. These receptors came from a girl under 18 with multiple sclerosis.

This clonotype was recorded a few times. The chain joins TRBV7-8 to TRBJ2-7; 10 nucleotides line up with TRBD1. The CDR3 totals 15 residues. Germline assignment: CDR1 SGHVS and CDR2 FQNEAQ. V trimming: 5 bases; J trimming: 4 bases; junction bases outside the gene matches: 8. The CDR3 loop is CASSPTGTGAYEQYF. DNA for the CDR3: TGTGCCAGCAGCCCGACTGGGACAGGGGCTTACGAGCAGTACTTC.

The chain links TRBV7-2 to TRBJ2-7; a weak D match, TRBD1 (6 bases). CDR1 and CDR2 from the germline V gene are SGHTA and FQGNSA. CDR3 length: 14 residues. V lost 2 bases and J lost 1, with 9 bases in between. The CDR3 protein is CASSLNRVSYEQYF. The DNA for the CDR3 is TGTGCCAGCAGCTTAAACAGGGTATCCTACGAGCAGTACTTC. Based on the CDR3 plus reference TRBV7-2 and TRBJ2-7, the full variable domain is GAGVSQSPSNKVTEKGKDVELRCDPISGHTALYWYRQSLGQGLEFLIYFQGNSAPDKSGLPSDRFSAERTGGSVSTLTIQRTQQEDSAVYLCASSLNRVSYEQYFGPGTRLTVT.

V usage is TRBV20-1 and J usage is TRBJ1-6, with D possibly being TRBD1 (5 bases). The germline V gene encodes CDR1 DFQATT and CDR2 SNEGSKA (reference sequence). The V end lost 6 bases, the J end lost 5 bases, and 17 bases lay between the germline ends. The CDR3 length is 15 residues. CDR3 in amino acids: CSARREGQNNSPLHF. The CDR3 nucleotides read TGCAGTGCAAGGAGGGAGGGGCAGAATAATTCACCCCTCCACTTT.